These 27 T cell receptor beta chains originate from one sample sequenced in a study of PD-1 blockade in classical Hodgkin lymphoma. Here immunoSEQ multiplex PCR was the method, and the copy in TCRdb shows in-frame clones only, minus some. This table has 45,000 to 55,000 clones, approximately 76% appearing once. Time point in this sample: cycle 4 day 1 (C4D1), after five to seven weeks of nivolumab. Every patient had relapsed following autologous stem cell transplantation, and cohorts differed in brentuximab vedotin exposure. The sequencing here drew on peripheral blood mononuclear cells (PBMCs), taken before the fourth cycle of nivolumab. All receptors derive from a human donor with classical Hodgkin lymphoma.

The chain combines TRBV7-2 with TRBJ2-3; D unresolved. V dropped 1 base and J dropped 2 bases, with 7 bases sitting between them. The V gene's germline CDR1 is SGHTA and CDR2 FQGNSA. The CDR3 has 14 residues. The DNA for the CDR3 is TGTGCCAGCAGCTTAGGTGCGTTCACAGATACGCAGTATTTT. Translation: CASSLGAFTDTQYF.

This CDR3 is CASSLVGLARSYNEQFF. The CDR3 nucleotides read TGTGCCAGCAGCTTAGTAGGACTAGCGCGCTCCTACAATGAGCAGTTCTTC. The chain recombines TRBV7-9 with TRBJ2-1; TRBD2 matches at 9 bases. Germline trimming cut 1 base from V and 0 bases from J; bases unmatched to any gene: 4. Germline loops: CDR1 SEHNR, CDR2 FQNEAQ (reference sequence). CDR3 length: 17 amino acids.

The chain uses TRBV28 and TRBJ1-1; 7 bases line up with TRBD1. CDR3 length: 16 residues. Germline CDR1 reads MDHEN; CDR2 reads SYDVKM. V trimming: 2 bases; J trimming: 1 base; junction bases outside the gene matches: 7. For the CDR3, the DNA is TGTGCCAGCAGTTTAGGCAGGGGGAGAGGGAACACTGAAGCTTTCTTT. This gives the protein CASSLGRGRGNTEAFF. The whole variable domain, filled in from reference TRBV28 and TRBJ1-1, reads DVKVTQSSRYLVKRTGEKVFLECVQDMDHENMFWYRQDPGLGLRLIYFSYDVKMKEKGDIPEGYSVSREKKERFSLILESASTNQTSMYLCASSLGRGRGNTEAFFGQGTRLTVV.

The V and J genes are TRBV28 and TRBJ2-3, with D hard to call. The germline CDR1 and CDR2 sequences are MDHEN and SYDVKM. Trimming cost V 2 bases and J 9 bases, with 9 bases left between them. The CDR3 is 12 amino acids. CDR3 coding DNA: TGTGCCAGCAGTTTAATTCCCGGCACGCAGTATTTT. This gives the protein CASSLIPGTQYF.

The chain has TRBV11-2 and TRBJ2-7; no clear D gene. V gave up 5 bases and J gave up 3 bases, with 8 bases separating them. CDR1 and CDR2 (germline): SGHAT, FQNNGV. The CDR3 length is 12 residues. The CDR3 loop reads CASSPRYYEQYF. The CDR3 DNA reads as TGTGCCAGCAGCCCCAGGTACTACGAGCAGTACTTC.

The CDR3: CASSQGDRGLFGNTIYF. The CDR3 DNA is TGCGCCAGCAGCCAAGGCGACAGGGGGCTTTTTGGAAACACCATATATTTT. The V gene is TRBV4-1, the J gene TRBJ1-3; 10 bases line up with TRBD1. CDR3 length equals 17 residues. Looked up from germline, CDR1 is MGHRA and CDR2 is YSYEKL. J was trimmed by 3 bases and V by 1 base; bases with no gene match: 6.

The rearrangement uses TRBV11-2 and TRBJ2-1, with TRBD2 as a possible D gene (6 bases). Trimming shortened V by 5 bases and J by 3 bases, and 20 bases separated the two germline ends. The CDR3 length is 17 residues. Per the germline V gene, CDR1 is SGHAT and CDR2 is FQNNGV. CDR3 DNA sequence: TGTGCCAGCAGCACTTACCGGGCTAGCGCGAACTACAATGAGCAGTTCTTC. It is translated as CASSTYRASANYNEQFF. The complete variable domain, with remaining parts taken from reference TRBV11-2 and TRBJ2-1, reads EAGVAQSPRYKIIEKRQSVAFWCNPISGHATLYWYQQILGQGPKLLIQFQNNGVVDDSQLPKDRFSAERLKGVDSTLKIQPAKLEDSAVYLCASSTYRASANYNEQFFGPGTRLTVL.

The genes are TRBV11-2 and TRBJ2-1; the match to TRBD2 covers 7 bases. This CDR3 is built from 15 residues. J lost 8 bases, V lost 0 bases, and 7 bases had no gene match. Germline lookup yields CDR1 SGHAT and CDR2 FQNNGV. DNA of the CDR3: TGTGCCAGCAGCTTAGATTTTAGCGGGCGGGATGAGCAGTTCTTC. It specifies CASSLDFSGRDEQFF. The whole variable domain, remainder taken from reference TRBV11-2 and TRBJ2-1, is EAGVAQSPRYKIIEKRQSVAFWCNPISGHATLYWYQQILGQGPKLLIQFQNNGVVDDSQLPKDRFSAERLKGVDSTLKIQPAKLEDSAVYLCASSLDFSGRDEQFFGPGTRLTVL.

The V and J genes are TRBV27 and TRBJ2-1; 7 nucleotides match TRBD1. The germline V gene has CDR1 MNHEY and CDR2 SMNVEV (reference sequence). This CDR3 is built from 16 residues. V lost 0 bases, J lost 3 bases, and 5 bases stayed unmatched. CDR3 loop: CASSLSGGGSYNEQFF. In DNA form, the CDR3 reads TGTGCCAGCAGTTTATCAGGGGGCGGCAGCTACAATGAGCAGTTCTTC.

Sample share makes this clone medium-sized. The V gene is TRBV28, the J gene TRBJ2-1; 12 nucleotides align to TRBD2. This CDR3 region has 17 residues. Per germline, CDR1 MDHEN and CDR2 SYDVKM. V lost 4 bases to trimming and J lost 9 bases; unmatched junction nucleotides: 13. The CDR3 sequence is CASSSPRLAGEGSEQFF. DNA for the CDR3: TGTGCCAGCAGTTCCCCCCGACTAGCGGGAGAAGGTAGTGAGCAGTTCTTC.

The genes are TRBV6-5 and TRBJ2-3; tentative D call: TRBD1 (6 bases). The CDR3 length is 14 residues. V shed 7 bases and J shed 0 bases, with 11 bases lying between them. CDR1 is MNHEY and CDR2 is SVGAGI in the germline V gene. CDR3 region: CASKGDMSTDTQYF. The CDR3 nucleotides are TGTGCCAGCAAGGGGGACATGAGCACAGATACGCAGTATTTT.

A few counts support this clone. V is TRBV29-1 and J is TRBJ2-1; D may match TRBD1 or TRBD2 (6 bases each). Trimming shortened V by 1 base and J by 6 bases, and 13 bases separated the two germline ends. CDR3 length: 14 residues. Germline-derived CDR1 and CDR2 are SQVTM and ANQGSEA. The CDR3 DNA follows: TGCAGCGTTGAAGGGGGGGCGCTTGGCAATGAGCAGTTCTTC. Translating it yields CSVEGGALGNEQFF.

This clone was seen only once. The rearrangement links TRBV6-1 to TRBJ2-7, with D perhaps TRBD1 (6 bases). CDR3 length: 14 residues. With 3 bases removed from V and 5 bases from J, the gap between germline ends came to 14 bases. Germline V CDR1 and CDR2: MNHNS, SASEGT. In nucleotides, the CDR3 is TGTGCCAGCAGTGACAGGGGCCTTTCCGACGAGCAGTACTTC. It codes for CASSDRGLSDEQYF.

The chain joins TRBV7-2 to TRBJ1-5; a possible D gene is TRBD1 (6 bases). This CDR3 comprises 15 residues. Per germline, CDR1 SGHTA and CDR2 FQGNSA. Between the trimmed V and J ends, which lost 8 bases and 5 bases, there was a span of 19 bases. In nucleotides, the CDR3 is TGTGCCAGCTCCCCCTTACCGGGACACTATCAGCCCCAGCATTTT. Translating it yields CASSPLPGHYQPQHF.

This sequence joins TRBV21-1 and TRBJ1-1. TRBV21-1 is given as a pseudogene. CDR3 length: 14 residues. The CDR3 nucleotides are TGTGCCAGCAGCAAACGGGGCAGGCCGTTCAAGGCTTTCTTT. It encodes CASSKRGRPFKAFF.

V is TRBV2 and J is TRBJ2-5; 14 bases align to TRBD2. The CDR3 runs to 14 residues. Germline V gene sequence: CDR1 SNHLY, CDR2 FYNNEI. V was clipped by 7 bases and J by 4 bases; unmatched bases: 2. This chain's CDR3 is CASTGLAGVETQYF. CDR3 coding DNA: TGTGCCAGCACGGGACTAGCGGGAGTAGAGACCCAGTACTTC.

The chain has TRBV6-6 and TRBJ2-7; D remains ambiguous. V was cut by 8 bases and J by 5 bases, with 10 bases left in between. Per the germline V gene, CDR1 is MNHNY and CDR2 is SVGAGI (reference sequence). CDR3 length: 11 amino acids. The CDR3 spells CASDSSHEQYF. The CDR3 DNA follows: TGTGCCAGCGACTCGTCCCACGAGCAGTACTTC.

The chain has TRBV30 and TRBJ1-3; the D is unclear. Per the germline V gene, CDR1 is GTSNPN and CDR2 is SVGIG (reference sequence). The CDR3 runs 17 residues. The ends were cut back, 0 bases at V and 0 bases at J, with 15 bases in the middle. The DNA for the CDR3 is TGTGCCTGGAGTGTTGAGGCTATCGTATTCTCTGGAAACACCATATATTTT. Residues: CAWSVEAIVFSGNTIYF.

This clone turned up a few times. The V gene is TRBV7-2, the J gene TRBJ1-2, with D tentatively TRBD1 (5 bases). The CDR3 contains 14 residues. CDR1 SGHTA and CDR2 FQGNSA come from the germline V gene. The V end was cut by 3 bases, the J end by 8 bases, with 16 bases between. CDR3: CASSFLSGRIGYTF. The CDR3 nucleotides are TGTGCCAGCAGCTTCCTTTCGGGGCGGATCGGCTACACCTTC.

The V and J genes are TRBV11-3 and TRBJ1-1, with 12 bases aligning to TRBD1. Germline V gives CDR1 SGHNT, CDR2 YENEEA. The CDR3 runs 14 residues. The trim removed 5 bases at V and 6 bases at J, leaving 4 bases unmatched. CDR3: CASSGDRGLSEAFF. The DNA of the CDR3 is TGTGCCAGCAGCGGGGACAGGGGGCTTTCTGAAGCTTTCTTT.

The chain couples TRBV5-1 to TRBJ2-7; D ambiguous. Trimming left V 3 bases short and J 2 bases short, with 3 bases between. Germline loops: CDR1 SGHRS, CDR2 YFSETQ. The CDR3 runs 11 residues. The chain's CDR3 is CASSSAYEQYF. In nucleotides, the CDR3 is TGCGCCAGCAGCTCCGCCTACGAGCAGTACTTC.

V usage is TRBV29-1 and J usage is TRBJ1-2; 11 bases agree with TRBD1. The CDR3 is made up of 16 amino acids. Germline assignment: CDR1 SQVTM and CDR2 ANQGSEA. Unmatched junction bases numbered 13, after V lost 3 bases and J lost 7 bases. The CDR3 loop is CSVDRTGGSNYFGYTF. The CDR3 nucleotides read TGCAGCGTTGATAGGACAGGGGGCAGCAACTATTTTGGCTACACCTTC.

The chain couples TRBV9 to TRBJ2-1; D ambiguous. Per the germline V gene, CDR1 is SGDLS and CDR2 is YYNGEE. The CDR3 runs to 16 residues. Trimming stripped 0 bases from V and 1 base from J, with 11 bases between. The CDR3 region is CASSVGLSPSYNEQFF. CDR3 nucleotides: TGTGCCAGCAGCGTAGGACTGAGTCCGTCCTACAATGAGCAGTTCTTC.

The gene calls are TRBV19 and TRBJ2-7; 8 positions match TRBD1. CDR3 length equals 13 residues. Unmatched junction bases numbered 6, after V lost 9 bases and J lost 2 bases. Germline CDR1 LNHDA, CDR2 SQIVND (reference sequence). The CDR3 DNA is TGTGCCAGCCAGAGACAGGGGACCTACGAGCAGTACTTC. The encoded protein is CASQRQGTYEQYF.

The V gene is TRBV19, the J gene TRBJ2-5, with D uncertain. Trimming cost V 5 bases and J 1 base, with 11 bases left between them. This CDR3 is built from 14 residues. Per germline, CDR1 LNHDA and CDR2 SQIVND (reference sequence). The CDR3 sequence is CASSRRWTQETQYF. In nucleotides, the CDR3 is TGTGCCAGTAGTCGACGCTGGACCCAAGAGACCCAGTACTTC.

The V and J genes are TRBV28 and TRBJ2-7; D unclear. V shed 2 bases and J shed 0 bases, with 8 bases lying between them. The CDR3 extends over 14 amino acids. Germline CDR1 MDHEN, CDR2 SYDVKM. The CDR3 reads CASSLGRASYEQYF. DNA of the CDR3: TGTGCCAGCAGTTTAGGACGGGCCTCCTACGAGCAGTACTTC.

This chain uses TRBV4-3 with TRBJ1-2; 9 positions agree with TRBD1. Losses at the gene ends were 4 bases for V and 11 bases for J; bases not matched to a gene: 8. Germline loops: CDR1 LGHNA, CDR2 YSLEER. This CDR3 contains 13 residues. The CDR3 here is CASSLDRGYQYTF. As DNA, the CDR3 is TGCGCCAGCAGCCTGGACAGGGGTTACCAATACACCTTC.